The 29 T cell receptor beta chains below come from one sample, sequenced in a study of shared clonotypes between healthy human individuals. Using immunoSEQ multiplex PCR, the repertoire was profiled, and TCRdb retains in-frame clones only, with some absent. The table records hundreds of thousands of clones, about 91% of them present only once. Selected positively for CCR7 and CD45RO-negative, naive CD8 cells excluded terminally differentiated effector memory CD45RA+ cells. The source material was naive CD8+ T cells sorted from blood. The receptors originated from a man aged 25 to 40 in good health.

CDR3 in amino acids: CAGAGGRNTEAFF. In nucleotides, the CDR3 is TGTGCCGGCGCAGGGGGTAGGAACACTGAAGCTTTCTTT. This sequence joins TRBV2 and TRBJ1-1; 7 nucleotides match TRBD1. The CDR3 sequence is 13 residues long. The V gene's germline CDR1 is SNHLY and CDR2 FYNNEI. V dropped 11 bases and J dropped 1; count of bases not matched to a gene: 7.

The V gene is TRBV7-8, the J gene TRBJ2-7; 7 bases agree with TRBD2. CDR3 length: 16 amino acids. Trimming at V came to 1 base and at J to 3 bases, leaving 9 bases not matched to a gene. The germline V gene encodes CDR1 SGHVS and CDR2 FQNEAQ. CDR3: CASSLDGSGRYYEQYF. CDR3 sequence (DNA): TGTGCCAGCAGCTTAGATGGTAGCGGGCGTTACTACGAGCAGTACTTC.

The gene calls are TRBV5-5 and TRBJ2-3; 7 positions agree with TRBD1. In germline, CDR1 is SGHKS, CDR2 YYEKEE (reference sequence). V lost 5 bases and J lost 3; bases outside the gene matches: 12. The CDR3 runs to 16 residues. The CDR3 sequence is CASRGKGALRTDTQYF. As DNA, the CDR3 is TGTGCCAGCAGGGGTAAGGGGGCGCTACGAACAGATACGCAGTATTTT.

The chain employs TRBV7-9 and TRBJ2-7; D uncertain. V was shortened by 4 bases and J by 3 bases, with 7 bases between the two germline ends. Germline loops: CDR1 SEHNR, CDR2 FQNEAQ (reference sequence). The CDR3 totals 12 residues. CDR3 residues: CASSSWHYEQYF. CDR3 sequence (DNA): TGTGCCAGCAGCTCCTGGCACTACGAGCAGTACTTC.

V gene TRBV7-9 combines with J gene TRBJ2-1; TRBD2 aligns across 10 bases. This CDR3 comprises 14 residues. J gave up 14 bases and V 5 bases, and 12 bases lay outside the gene matches. Per the germline V gene, CDR1 is SEHNR and CDR2 is FQNEAQ (reference sequence). The CDR3 DNA follows: TGTGCCAGCAGCCCTAGCGGGAGTAAGAGTAAGAAGTTCTTC. Translation: CASSPSGSKSKKFF.

J is TRBJ1-1 and V is TRBV29-1; 7 positions match TRBD1. Germline CDR1 reads SQVTM; CDR2 reads ANQGSEA. CDR3 size: 11 residues. Germline trimming cut 6 bases from V and 8 bases from J; bases unmatched to any gene: 6. The CDR3 is CSVATGAEAFF. Here the CDR3 DNA reads TGCAGCGTCGCAACAGGGGCCGAAGCTTTCTTT.

As concerns this clone: The sample contains more than one DNA sequence encoding this CDR3. The chain links TRBV11-2 to TRBJ2-1, with D possibly being TRBD2 (6 bases). Germline V lookup: CDR1 SGHAT, CDR2 FQNNGV. The V gene lost 2 bases and the J gene lost 0 bases, with 8 bases spanning the gap. The CDR3 is 15 residues long. CDR3 residues: CASSLRGTSYNEQFF. CDR3 coding DNA: TGTGCCAGCAGCTTACGGGGGACCTCCTACAATGAGCAGTTCTTC.

This clone is a singleton in its sample. CDR3 in DNA: TGTGCCAGCAGTTACTTAGCGGGAGGGCCCAAATACAATGAGCAGTTCTTC. It codes for CASSYLAGGPKYNEQFF. The chain joins TRBV28 to TRBJ2-1; 11 bases are shared with TRBD2. Germline assignment: CDR1 MDHEN and CDR2 SYDVKM. There are 17 residues in the CDR3. The V and J ends lost 4 bases and 4 bases, in that order; junction bases with no gene match: 9.

The chain couples TRBV4-1 to TRBJ2-1; the D gene is possibly TRBD2 (5 bases). Between the trimmed V and J ends, which lost 0 bases and 9 bases, there was a span of 21 bases. The germline V gene encodes CDR1 MGHRA and CDR2 YSYEKL. The CDR3 covers 17 residues. The CDR3 loop reads CASSQEKHSGSGSEQFF. CDR3 sequence (DNA): TGCGCCAGCAGCCAAGAAAAGCACTCGGGGTCCGGAAGTGAGCAGTTCTTC.

The rearrangement links TRBV7-2 to TRBJ1-3; 7 nucleotides match TRBD1. With 5 bases clipped from V and 3 bases from J, the junction kept 10 bases outside the gene matches. Germline values: CDR1 SGHTA, CDR2 FQGNSA. The CDR3 extends over 16 amino acids. The CDR3 sequence is CASSQTFDRVGNTIYF. Here the CDR3 DNA reads TGTGCCAGCAGCCAAACCTTCGACAGGGTTGGAAACACCATATATTTT.

The V and J genes are TRBV6-1 and TRBJ2-7; D is unclear. The V end lost 4 bases, the J end lost 3 bases, and 10 bases lay between the germline ends. The CDR3 contains 13 residues. Germline CDR1 MNHNS, CDR2 SASEGT. The CDR3 region is CASSGTVYYEQYF. The CDR3, as DNA: TGTGCCAGCAGTGGGACGGTTTACTACGAGCAGTACTTC.

The gene calls are TRBV6-6 and TRBJ2-3, with 7 bases fitting TRBD2. Germline V CDR1 and CDR2: MNHNY, SVGAGI (reference sequence). The V gene end was trimmed by 0 bases and the J gene end by 2 bases; junction bases not matched to a gene: 5. This CDR3 is built from 16 residues. The CDR3 loop is CASSYSTSAPTDTQYF. CDR3 sequence (DNA): TGTGCCAGCAGTTACTCAACTAGCGCTCCCACAGATACGCAGTATTTT.

The chain combines TRBV27 with TRBJ2-3; D is perhaps TRBD1 (6 bases). The V end lost 7 bases, the J end lost 4 bases, and 15 bases lay between the germline ends. Germline-derived CDR1 and CDR2 are MNHEY and SMNVEV (reference sequence). This CDR3 contains 14 residues. The CDR3 DNA follows: TGTGCCAGCAATACAGGGTCGGGGCCAGATACGCAGTATTTT. Translated: CASNTGSGPDTQYF.

V usage is TRBV7-9 and J usage is TRBJ1-2; no firm D call. Germline assignment: CDR1 SEHNR and CDR2 FQNEAQ (reference sequence). Trimming took 2 bases from V and 6 from J, leaving 10 bases between them. This CDR3 spans 13 amino acids. CDR3 protein: CASSLRPMNGYTF. In nucleotides, the CDR3 is TGTGCCAGCAGCTTAAGACCAATGAATGGCTACACCTTC. The full variable domain, completed using reference TRBV7-9 and TRBJ1-2, is DTGVSQNPRHKITKRGQNVTFRCDPISEHNRLYWYRQTLGQGPEFLTYFQNEAQLEKSRLLSDRFSAERPKGSFSTLEIQRTEQGDSAMYLCASSLRPMNGYTFGSGTRLTVV.

The chain uses TRBV5-5 and TRBJ1-2; D is undetermined. V lost 0 bases to trimming and J lost 4 bases, with 10 bases between them. This CDR3 is 14 amino acids long. Germline V lookup: CDR1 SGHKS, CDR2 YYEKEE (reference sequence). The CDR3 loop reads CASSLEPTSYGYTF. CDR3 coding DNA: TGTGCCAGCAGCTTGGAACCGACTAGCTATGGCTACACCTTC.

The chain joins TRBV19 to TRBJ2-5; 9 positions agree with TRBD1. The CDR3 has 12 residues. J was trimmed by 5 bases and V by 10 bases; bases with no gene match: 5. Germline loops: CDR1 LNHDA, CDR2 SQIVND (reference sequence). This CDR3 reads CAIRDRDETQYF. CDR3 bases: TGTGCCATTAGGGACAGGGACGAGACCCAGTACTTC.

This chain connects TRBV13 to TRBJ1-3; D remains ambiguous. CDR1 and CDR2 (germline): PRHDT, FYEKMQ (reference sequence). V lost 2 bases and J lost 1, with 12 bases in between. The CDR3 runs to 16 residues. CDR3: CASSLFFKGSGNTIYF. In DNA, the CDR3 is TGTGCCAGCAGCTTATTCTTCAAGGGTTCTGGAAACACCATATATTTT.

V is TRBV29-1 and J is TRBJ2-1; TRBD1 agrees at 8 bases. CDR1 is SQVTM, CDR2 ANQGSEA, per germline. V lost 4 bases and J lost 4; bases outside the gene matches: 9. This CDR3 is 15 amino acids long. The CDR3 is CSVVSGTGSYNEQFF. The CDR3 nucleotides are TGCAGCGTTGTATCTGGGACAGGATCTTACAATGAGCAGTTCTTC.

The genes are TRBV10-3 and TRBJ2-2; tentatively, D is TRBD2 (5 bases). Germline CDR1 reads ENHRY; CDR2 reads SYGVKD. The germline V and J ends were trimmed by 7 bases and 5 bases, with 17 bases remaining between them. The CDR3 is 15 amino acids. The CDR3 reads CAITVNALGTGELFF. CDR3 nucleotide sequence: TGTGCCATCACTGTGAACGCACTAGGGACCGGGGAGCTGTTTTTT.

The chain combines TRBV6-1 with TRBJ2-2; D is ambiguous. The CDR3 runs to 14 residues. In germline, CDR1 is MNHNS, CDR2 SASEGT. The V and J ends lost 10 bases and 0 bases respectively, with 12 bases between them. CDR3 loop: CATEQIANTGELFF. DNA for the CDR3: TGTGCCACAGAGCAGATCGCGAACACCGGGGAGCTGTTTTTT.

The chain recombines TRBV7-8 with TRBJ2-2; 11 bases are a match to TRBD1. Germline loops: CDR1 SGHVS, CDR2 FQNEAQ. The CDR3 contains 15 residues. Germline trimming cut 4 bases from V and 6 bases from J; bases unmatched to any gene: 4. DNA of the CDR3: TGTGCCAGCAGCTATGGGGACAGGGGGTCCGGGGAGCTGTTTTTT. It encodes CASSYGDRGSGELFF.

Many counts were recorded for this clone. This chain connects TRBV6-5 to TRBJ2-3; 8 bases are a match to TRBD2. CDR3 length: 14 amino acids. The germline V gene has CDR1 MNHEY and CDR2 SVGAGI. In DNA form, the CDR3 reads TGTGCTACGGGGGGGGGCATTAGCACAGATACGCAGTATTTT. Encoded protein: CATGGGISTDTQYF.

The chain couples TRBV7-2 to TRBJ2-7; the match to TRBD1 covers 7 bases. V lost 3 bases and J lost 2; bases outside the gene matches: 7. The CDR3 length is 15 residues. The V gene's germline CDR1 is SGHTA and CDR2 FQGNSA. The CDR3 is CASSFPDRPTYEQYF. The CDR3, as DNA: TGTGCCAGCAGCTTCCCGGACAGGCCGACCTACGAGCAGTACTTC.

This rearrangement joins TRBV10-2 to TRBJ2-5; D gene ambiguous. CDR3 length equals 13 residues. Germline V lookup: CDR1 WSHSY, CDR2 SAAADI. V lost 3 bases, J lost 1 base, and 6 bases lay in between. CDR3 DNA sequence: TGCGCCAGCAGTGAACACCGCCAAGAGACCCAGTACTTC. Protein product: CASSEHRQETQYF.

The table lists this clone with a count of one. The rearrangement uses TRBV28 and TRBJ2-1; D might be TRBD1 or TRBD2, each matching 5 bases. Deletions cut 7 bases from V and 0 bases from J, with 25 bases between. This CDR3 spans 19 amino acids. CDR1 is MDHEN, CDR2 SYDVKM, per germline. CDR3 amino acids: CASTSGTDEGVSSYNEQFF. The CDR3 DNA sequence: TGTGCCAGCACCTCAGGGACCGACGAAGGGGTGAGCTCCTACAATGAGCAGTTCTTC.

This clone appeared once. The rearrangement joins TRBV4-2 to TRBJ2-5; TRBD2 agrees at 11 bases. V shed 0 bases and J 1 base; nucleotides not matched to a gene: 10. Germline CDR1 and CDR2: LGHNA and YNFKEQ. This CDR3 spans 19 amino acids. The CDR3 nucleotides read TGTGCCAGCAGCCAAGAGGACATACTAGCGGGAGCACTCCAAGAGACCCAGTACTTC. Protein product: CASSQEDILAGALQETQYF.

This chain links TRBV27 with TRBJ2-7; 11 bases agree with TRBD2. The J segment lost 0 bases and the V segment lost 7 bases, leaving 14 bases of the junction unmatched. Germline values: CDR1 MNHEY, CDR2 SMNVEV (reference sequence). CDR3 length: 18 residues. The CDR3 is CASKLAGAPGPHSYEQYF. CDR3 DNA: TGTGCCAGCAAACTAGCGGGGGCTCCGGGACCCCACTCCTACGAGCAGTACTTC.

This chain joins TRBV7-9 and TRBJ1-1, with TRBD1 matching over 7 bases. Trimming cost V 5 bases and J 1 base; bases outside gene matches: 7. The V gene's germline CDR1 is SEHNR and CDR2 FQNEAQ (reference sequence). This CDR3 region has 15 residues. CDR3 region: CASSHRQGTNTEAFF. CDR3 nucleotide sequence: TGTGCCAGCAGCCACAGACAGGGAACGAACACTGAAGCTTTCTTT.

This clone was found once. The rearrangement links TRBV7-6 to TRBJ2-7, with D unclear. The germline gives CDR1 SGHVS, CDR2 FNYEAQ. V was shortened by 4 bases and J by 4 bases, with 14 bases between the two germline ends. The CDR3 covers 14 residues. The CDR3 is CASSSPALGYEQYF. CDR3 nucleotides: TGTGCCAGCAGCTCCCCCGCCTTGGGGTACGAGCAGTACTTC.